This T cell receptor beta chain was sequenced in a study of cytomegalovirus exposure and HLA in healthy donors. Study results and caveats: The study labeled under 200 TCR beta chains cytomegalovirus-associated. Most TCR sequences showed up rarely, but some public TCRs showed up in many donors. CMV antigen specificity was confirmed in vitro for a few CMV-associated chains.

Worth noting for this clone: What it binds is not known.

The CDR3 has 11 amino acids. The V end was cut by 10 bases, the J end by 8 bases, with 15 bases between. The germline gives CDR1 ENHRY, CDR2 SYGVKD. Vbeta (60) and Jbeta (13) primers were used in the PCR. This table comes from immunoSEQ multiplex PCR, and its TCRdb copy is limited to in-frame clones, with some not included. Altogether approximately 100,000 clones are present, 74% being singletons, with the ten largest covering approximately 2%. This TCR was sampled from a human donor in good health. The chain employs TRBV10-3 and TRBJ2-7, with D maybe TRBD2 (6 bases). The sequenced sample consisted of PBMCs. This CDR3 reads CATGAREQQYF. CDR3 DNA sequence: TGTGCCACCGGGGCCCGGGAGCAGCAGTACTTC.